These 16 T cell receptor beta chains originate from one sample sequenced in a study of control samples from healthy donors and cancer patients. Clones were sequenced by immunoSEQ multiplex PCR, and TCRdb holds only the in-frame ones, with some missing. This table holds roughly 160,000 clones, approximately 94% found once. Sequencing was performed on PBMCs. The source of these receptors is a man between 60 and 70 years old with colorectal cancer.

The CDR3 protein is CASSHGEPGGVETQYF. The CDR3 DNA reads TGCGCCAGCAGCCACGGGGAGCCGGGAGGGGTAGAGACCCAGTACTTC. The chain is built from TRBV5-1 and TRBJ2-5; 8 bases are shared with TRBD2. The CDR3 is made up of 16 amino acids. V trimming: 4 bases; J trimming: 4 bases; junction bases outside the gene matches: 12. Germline CDR1 is SGHRS and CDR2 is YFSETQ. Based on the CDR3 plus reference TRBV5-1 and TRBJ2-5, the full variable domain is KAGVTQTPRYLIKTRGQQVTLSCSPISGHRSVSWYQQTPGQGLQFLFEYFSETQRNKGNFPGRFSGRQFSNSRSEMNVSTLELGDSALYLCASSHGEPGGVETQYFGPGTRLLVL.

This chain joins TRBV6-4 and TRBJ2-1, with a tentative D call TRBD2 (6 bases). The CDR3 loop spans 14 amino acids. In germline, CDR1 is MRHNA, CDR2 SNTAGT. The ends were cut back, 0 bases at V and 9 bases at J, with 12 bases in the middle. Here the CDR3 DNA reads TGTGCCAGCAGTGACTCGAGTCGGGGGACTGAGCAGTTCTTC. Translated: CASSDSSRGTEQFF.

This chain joins TRBV6-5 and TRBJ2-7, with D possibly matching TRBD1 (6 bases). The V end lost 1 base, the J end lost 2 bases, and 15 bases lay between the germline ends. The germline CDR1 and CDR2 sequences are MNHEY and SVGAGI. The CDR3 is 16 amino acids. CDR3 sequence: CASSYFSQTGAYEQYF. The CDR3 DNA reads TGTGCCAGCAGTTACTTCTCACAGACAGGCGCCTACGAGCAGTACTTC.

The chain is built from TRBV4-1 and TRBJ2-1, with 10 nucleotides matching TRBD2. The CDR3 extends over 15 amino acids. Germline values: CDR1 MGHRA, CDR2 YSYEKL. The V and J ends lost 1 base and 4 bases, in that order; junction bases with no gene match: 1. CDR3 region: CASSQAAGGYNEQFF. The CDR3 DNA follows: TGCGCCAGCAGCCAAGCAGCGGGGGGGTACAATGAGCAGTTCTTC.

The V gene is TRBV19, the J gene TRBJ1-5; possible D gene TRBD1, 5 bases. V was pared by 0 bases and J by 7 bases, with 19 bases between. The CDR3 has 17 amino acids. Per the germline V gene, CDR1 is LNHDA and CDR2 is SQIVND (reference sequence). The CDR3 nucleotides read TGTGCCAGTAGTATAGATCAGGCAGGGAGGCTAGGCCAGCCCCAGCATTTT. Translation: CASSIDQAGRLGQPQHF.

The rearrangement links TRBV4-1 to TRBJ2-3, with D unresolved. This CDR3 spans 13 amino acids. V gave up 4 bases and J gave up 2 bases, with 7 bases separating them. Germline V CDR1 and CDR2: MGHRA, YSYEKL. The CDR3 nucleotides read TGCGCCAGCAGCCTTATCCCCACAGATACGCAGTATTTT. Protein sequence: CASSLIPTDTQYF.

V gene TRBV6-5 combines with J gene TRBJ2-1; the match to TRBD2 covers 9 bases. Germline values: CDR1 MNHEY, CDR2 SVGAGI. V gave up 6 bases and J gave up 9 bases; unmatched junction bases: 9. The CDR3 sequence is 14 residues long. The CDR3 nucleotides read TGTGCCAGCAGCCTCGGGACTAGCATCGCTGAGCAGTTCTTC. Translation: CASSLGTSIAEQFF.

The chain links TRBV5-1 to TRBJ1-4, with TRBD1 as a possible D gene (5 bases). V was cut by 6 bases and J by 5 bases, with 14 bases left in between. The germline V gene encodes CDR1 SGHRS and CDR2 YFSETQ. The CDR3 runs 14 residues. CDR3 nucleotides: TGCGCCAGCACCTCCGGGGACTCCAATGAAAAACTGTTTTTT. This sequence encodes CASTSGDSNEKLFF.

CDR3 sequence: CASSLAAGTVPYEQYF. As DNA, the CDR3 is TGTGCCAGCAGCTTAGCGGCCGGGACAGTACCCTACGAGCAGTACTTC. The rearrangement uses TRBV7-8 and TRBJ2-7, with TRBD1 matching 7 bases. Germline CDR1 and CDR2: SGHVS and FQNEAQ. V was pared by 0 bases and J by 2 bases, with 7 bases of the junction left unmatched. This CDR3 has 16 amino acids.

The chain couples TRBV6-5 to TRBJ2-7, with 9 bases that match TRBD1. CDR1 is MNHEY and CDR2 is SVGAGI in the germline V gene. J was trimmed by 4 bases and V by 6 bases; bases with no gene match: 4. There are 13 residues in the CDR3. CDR3 sequence reads: CASRTGGRYEQYF. The CDR3 bases are TGTGCCAGCAGAACAGGGGGCAGGTACGAGCAGTACTTC.

This sequence joins TRBV7-2 and TRBJ1-4; TRBD1 matches 7 bases. The CDR3 spans 14 residues. Germline loops: CDR1 SGHTA, CDR2 FQGNSA. The V segment lost 5 bases and the J segment 4 bases; nucleotides outside the gene matches: 4. Written as DNA, the CDR3 is TGTGCCAGCAGCCCGACAGGGCTTAATGAAAAACTGTTTTTT. Amino acids: CASSPTGLNEKLFF. The full variable domain, its missing parts supplied by reference TRBV7-2 and TRBJ1-4, is GAGVSQSPSNKVTEKGKDVELRCDPISGHTALYWYRQSLGQGLEFLIYFQGNSAPDKSGLPSDRFSAERTGGSVSTLTIQRTQQEDSAVYLCASSPTGLNEKLFFGSGTQLSVL.

This clone was counted once. The V gene is TRBV5-5, the J gene TRBJ2-7; a possible D gene is TRBD1 (6 bases). Germline CDR1 is SGHKS and CDR2 is YYEKEE (reference sequence). V lost 1 base, J lost 3 bases, and 17 bases lay in between. This CDR3 contains 16 residues. The CDR3 DNA follows: TGTGCCAGCAGCTTGTTATCAGGACAGAGCAGCTACGAGCAGTACTTC. Its protein product is CASSLLSGQSSYEQYF.

V is TRBV5-1 and J is TRBJ1-2; 11 nucleotides align to TRBD1. Germline lookup yields CDR1 SGHRS and CDR2 YFSETQ. This CDR3 is 14 amino acids long. With V trimmed by 4 bases and J by 7 bases, 6 bases remained unmatched. CDR3 amino acids: CASSGGQGAIGYTF. The DNA of the CDR3 is TGCGCCAGCAGCGGCGGACAGGGGGCGATTGGCTACACCTTC.

CDR3 protein: CAWSSQGDNEQFF. The DNA of the CDR3 is TGTGCCTGGAGTTCACAGGGGGATAATGAGCAGTTCTTC. This chain uses TRBV30 with TRBJ2-1; 8 bases are a match to TRBD1. Per the germline V gene, CDR1 is GTSNPN and CDR2 is SVGIG (reference sequence). The V and J ends lost 2 bases and 7 bases, in that order; junction bases with no gene match: 4. The CDR3 is 13 amino acids.

The J gene is TRBJ2-5, the V gene TRBV6-5, with D perhaps matching TRBD2 (5 bases). The CDR3 contains 13 residues. Germline V gene data show CDR1 as MNHEY and CDR2 as SVGAGI. V shed 0 bases and J shed 5 bases, with 7 bases lying between them. The CDR3 region is CASSYSGGETQYF. For the CDR3, the DNA is TGTGCCAGCAGTTACTCTGGCGGGGAGACCCAGTACTTC.

This clone showed up just a few times. This CDR3 is also generated by other DNA sequences in the sample. V and J are TRBV3-1 (or the pseudogene TRBV3-2) and TRBJ1-5, with a tentative D call TRBD1 (5 bases). The CDR3 has 12 amino acids. V was pared by 3 bases and J by 6 bases, with 6 bases between. Germline CDR1 and CDR2: LGHDT and YNNKEL (reference sequence). The CDR3 protein is CASSQGGQPQHF. CDR3 nucleotides: TGTGCCAGCAGCCAGGGGGGTCAGCCCCAGCATTTT.